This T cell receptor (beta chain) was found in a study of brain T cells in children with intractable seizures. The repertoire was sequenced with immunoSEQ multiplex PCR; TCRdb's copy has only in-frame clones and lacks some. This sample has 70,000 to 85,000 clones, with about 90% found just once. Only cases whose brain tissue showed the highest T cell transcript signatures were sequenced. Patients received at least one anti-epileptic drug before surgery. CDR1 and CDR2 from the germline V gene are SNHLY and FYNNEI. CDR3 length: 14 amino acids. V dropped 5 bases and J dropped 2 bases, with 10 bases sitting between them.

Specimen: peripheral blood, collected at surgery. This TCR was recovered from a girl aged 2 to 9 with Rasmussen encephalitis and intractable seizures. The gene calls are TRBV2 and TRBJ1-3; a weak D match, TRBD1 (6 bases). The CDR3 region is CASSRTGTGNTIYF. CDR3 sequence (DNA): TGTGCCAGCAGTCGTACAGGGACTGGAAACACCATATATTTT.